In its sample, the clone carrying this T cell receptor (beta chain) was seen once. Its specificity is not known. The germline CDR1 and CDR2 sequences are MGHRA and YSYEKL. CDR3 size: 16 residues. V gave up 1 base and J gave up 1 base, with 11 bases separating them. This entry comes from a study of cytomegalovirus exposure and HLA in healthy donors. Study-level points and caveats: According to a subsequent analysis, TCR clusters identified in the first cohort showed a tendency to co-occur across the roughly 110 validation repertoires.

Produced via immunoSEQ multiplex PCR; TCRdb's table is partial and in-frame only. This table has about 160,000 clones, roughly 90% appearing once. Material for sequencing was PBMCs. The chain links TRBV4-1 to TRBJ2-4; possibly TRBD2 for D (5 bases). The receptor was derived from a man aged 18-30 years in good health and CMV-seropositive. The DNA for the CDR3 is TGCGCCAGCAGCCAAGTGGCTCGGGGTGCCAAAAACATTCAGTACTTC. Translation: CASSQVARGAKNIQYF.